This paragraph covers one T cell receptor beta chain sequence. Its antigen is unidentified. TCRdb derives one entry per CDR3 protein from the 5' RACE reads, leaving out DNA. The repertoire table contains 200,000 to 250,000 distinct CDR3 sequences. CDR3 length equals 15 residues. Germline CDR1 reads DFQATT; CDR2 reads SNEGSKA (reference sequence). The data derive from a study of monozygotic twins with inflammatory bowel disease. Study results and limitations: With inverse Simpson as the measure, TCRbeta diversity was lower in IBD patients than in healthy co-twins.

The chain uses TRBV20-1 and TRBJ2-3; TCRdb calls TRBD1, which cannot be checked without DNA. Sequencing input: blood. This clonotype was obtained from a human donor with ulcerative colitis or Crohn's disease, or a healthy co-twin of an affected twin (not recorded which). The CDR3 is CSARDTQGRSDTQYF.